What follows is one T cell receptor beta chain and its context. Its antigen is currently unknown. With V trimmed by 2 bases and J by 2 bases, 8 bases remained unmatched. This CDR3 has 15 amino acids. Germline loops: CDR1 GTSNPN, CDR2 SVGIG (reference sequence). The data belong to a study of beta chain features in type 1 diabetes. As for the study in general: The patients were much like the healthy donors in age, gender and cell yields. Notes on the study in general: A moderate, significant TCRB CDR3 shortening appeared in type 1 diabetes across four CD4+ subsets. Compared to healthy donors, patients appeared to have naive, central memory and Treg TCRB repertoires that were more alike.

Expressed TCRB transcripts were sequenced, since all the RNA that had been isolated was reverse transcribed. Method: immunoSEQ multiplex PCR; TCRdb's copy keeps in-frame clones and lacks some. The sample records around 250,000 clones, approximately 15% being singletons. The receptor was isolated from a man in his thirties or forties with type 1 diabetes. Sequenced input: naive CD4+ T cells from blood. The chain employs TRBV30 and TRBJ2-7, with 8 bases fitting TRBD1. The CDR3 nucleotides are TGTGCCTGGAGTTCTTTTGGGACAGGACCCTACGAGCAGTACTTC. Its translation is CAWSSFGTGPYEQYF.